The 16 T cell receptor beta chains below all came from one sample that was sequenced in a study of blood T cell repertoires in COVID-19. TCRdb's table, derived via immunoSEQ multiplex PCR, lists solely in-frame clones and lacks some. The table includes roughly 410,000 clones, over 75% detected once. The sequencing sample was made of peripheral blood. These receptors were obtained from a woman between 35 and 50 years old with COVID-19, enrolled during active disease.

This clone came up a few times. The rearrangement links TRBV5-1 to TRBJ2-7; the D gene is possibly TRBD2 (6 bases). Germline assignment: CDR1 SGHRS and CDR2 YFSETQ. V lost 5 bases to trimming and J lost 1 base, with 13 bases between them. This CDR3 is 14 amino acids long. In nucleotides, the CDR3 is TGCGCCAGCAGGGGACTTCCGAGTTCCTACGAGCAGTACTTC. Amino acids: CASRGLPSSYEQYF.

This rearrangement joins TRBV30 to TRBJ2-2; 12 bases are a match to TRBD1. The J segment lost 5 bases and the V segment lost 5 bases, leaving 9 bases of the junction unmatched. The CDR3 extends over 16 amino acids. The germline gives CDR1 GTSNPN, CDR2 SVGIG (reference sequence). This CDR3 reads CAWQNRDRGQTGELFF. Written as DNA, the CDR3 is TGTGCCTGGCAAAACCGGGACAGGGGGCAAACCGGGGAGCTGTTTTTT.

Worth noting for this clone: Within the sample, other DNA sequences also encode this same CDR3. The chain couples TRBV19 to TRBJ1-1, with D maybe TRBD1 (5 bases). The germline gives CDR1 LNHDA, CDR2 SQIVND (reference sequence). V was clipped by 3 bases and J by 1 base, with 9 bases between them. CDR3 length: 14 amino acids. The CDR3 nucleotides read TGTGCCAGTAGTATCGACAGAGCGAACACTGAAGCTTTCTTT. It translates to CASSIDRANTEAFF.

This rearrangement joins TRBV27 to TRBJ1-1, with D tentatively TRBD1 (6 bases). CDR1 is MNHEY and CDR2 is SMNVEV in the germline V gene (reference sequence). Trimming took 2 bases from V and 5 from J, leaving 12 bases between them. The length of the CDR3 is 14 residues. The CDR3 protein is CASSLMTGRTEAFF. The CDR3 coding sequence is TGTGCCAGCAGTTTAATGACAGGAAGGACTGAAGCTTTCTTT.

The rearrangement uses TRBV9 and TRBJ1-3; 7 positions match TRBD1. Germline V lookup: CDR1 SGDLS, CDR2 YYNGEE. This CDR3 is 13 amino acids long. V was pared by 2 bases and J by 9 bases, with 5 bases of the junction left unmatched. In nucleotides, the CDR3 is TGTGCCAGCAGCGTTGAGGGGGCTCGCACCATATATTTT. Translating it yields CASSVEGARTIYF.

The V gene is TRBV2, the J gene TRBJ1-3; a weak D match, TRBD1 (6 bases). CDR1 is SNHLY, CDR2 FYNNEI, per germline. V was trimmed by 6 bases and J by 2 bases, leaving 17 bases between them. The CDR3 extends over 16 amino acids. In DNA form, the CDR3 reads TGTGCCAGCAGCGTTAGTGATTGGGGGCCTGGAAACACCATATATTTT. Encoded protein: CASSVSDWGPGNTIYF. The full variable domain, rest sourced from reference TRBV2 and TRBJ1-3, is EPEVTQTPSHQVTQMGQEVILRCVPISNHLYFYWYRQILGQKVEFLVSFYNNEISEKSEIFDDQFSVERPDGSNFTLKIRSTKLEDSAMYFCASSVSDWGPGNTIYFGEGSWLTVV.

This clone appeared a few times. V usage is TRBV7-2 and J usage is TRBJ1-3, with D unresolved. The V end lost 1 base, the J end lost 3 bases, and 13 bases lay between the germline ends. From germline, CDR1 is SGHTA and CDR2 FQGNSA. The length of the CDR3 is 16 residues. The CDR3 coding sequence is TGTGCCAGCAGCTTAGGTCCCCGGAGGAGTGGAAACACCATATATTTT. Protein: CASSLGPRRSGNTIYF.

This rearrangement joins TRBV5-6 to TRBJ2-6; D uncertain. V was cut by 5 bases and J by 0 bases, with 6 bases left in between. Germline V gives CDR1 SGHDT, CDR2 YYEEEE. The CDR3 sequence is 14 residues long. CDR3 bases: TGTGCCAGCAGTGAGGCCTCTGGGGCCAACGTCCTGACTTTC. Its protein is CASSEASGANVLTF.

The chain uses TRBV4-3 and TRBJ2-1; maybe TRBD2 (6 bases). This CDR3 is built from 18 residues. V gave up 4 bases and J gave up 0 bases, with 19 bases separating them. Germline values: CDR1 LGHNA, CDR2 YSLEER. The CDR3 DNA sequence: TGCGCCAGCAGCCCCCACGGGGGAGTCAGTCCCTCCTACAATGAGCAGTTCTTC. Its protein is CASSPHGGVSPSYNEQFF.

This chain joins TRBV9 and TRBJ1-4, with 7 nucleotides matching TRBD1. Germline V gives CDR1 SGDLS, CDR2 YYNGEE. The CDR3 consists of 13 residues. With V trimmed by 6 bases and J by 5 bases, 4 bases remained unmatched. CDR3 DNA sequence: TGTGCCAGCAACAGGGGAACAAATGAAAAACTGTTTTTT. It codes for CASNRGTNEKLFF. Based on the CDR3 plus reference TRBV9 and TRBJ1-4, the full variable domain is DSGVTQTPKHLITATGQRVTLRCSPRSGDLSVYWYQQSLDQGLQFLIQYYNGEERAKGNILERFSAQQFPDLHSELNLSSLELGDSALYFCASNRGTNEKLFFGSGTQLSVL.

The J gene is TRBJ1-1, the V gene TRBV11-1; 10 bases align to TRBD1. Trimming removed 3 bases from V and 3 bases from J; junction bases left unmatched: 4. Germline V lookup: CDR1 SGHAT, CDR2 FQDESV (reference sequence). This CDR3 has 15 residues. CDR3 nucleotides: TGTGCCAGCAGCTTCCCGGGACAGGGGTACACTGAAGCTTTCTTT. Amino acid sequence: CASSFPGQGYTEAFF. The variable domain in full, with the rest retrieved from reference TRBV11-1 and TRBJ1-1, is EAEVAQSPRYKITEKSQAVAFWCDPISGHATLYWYRQILGQGPELLVQFQDESVVDDSQLPKDRFSAERLKGVDSTLKIQPAELGDSAMYLCASSFPGQGYTEAFFGQGTRLTVV.

The chain has TRBV18 and TRBJ1-1; 12 nucleotides line up with TRBD1. This CDR3 spans 16 amino acids. V lost 1 base to trimming and J lost 5 bases; unmatched junction nucleotides: 5. Germline V gives CDR1 KGHSH, CDR2 LQKENI. The DNA for the CDR3 is TGTGCCAGCTCACCACGGGACAGGGGGCTGGAGACTGAAGCTTTCTTT. The encoded protein is CASSPRDRGLETEAFF.

The V and J genes are TRBV5-1 and TRBJ2-1, with D possibly being TRBD2 (6 bases). Germline CDR1 is SGHRS and CDR2 is YFSETQ. This CDR3 region has 15 residues. V was clipped by 4 bases and J by 4 bases, with 15 bases between them. The CDR3 spells CASSPRSGSYNEQFF. CDR3 coding DNA: TGCGCCAGCAGCCCTCGATCCGGGAGTTACAATGAGCAGTTCTTC. The variable domain in full, with the rest retrieved from reference TRBV5-1 and TRBJ2-1, is KAGVTQTPRYLIKTRGQQVTLSCSPISGHRSVSWYQQTPGQGLQFLFEYFSETQRNKGNFPGRFSGRQFSNSRSEMNVSTLELGDSALYLCASSPRSGSYNEQFFGPGTRLTVL.

V and J are TRBV6-2 or TRBV6-3 and TRBJ2-1, with 12 bases lining up with TRBD2. V shed 6 bases and J 8 bases; nucleotides not matched to a gene: 8. Germline V CDR1 and CDR2: MNHEY, SVGEGT. CDR3 length: 15 residues. This CDR3 reads CASSPLAGGPYEQFF. The CDR3 bases are TGTGCCAGCAGCCCTCTAGCGGGAGGGCCCTATGAGCAGTTCTTC.

This chain uses TRBV7-3 with TRBJ1-3, with D perhaps matching TRBD1 (5 bases). Germline CDR1 SGHTA, CDR2 FQGTGA. The CDR3 has 13 amino acids. V was pared by 4 bases and J by 3 bases, with 7 bases between. This CDR3 is CASSSGFGNTIYF. Here the CDR3 DNA reads TGTGCCAGCAGCTCAGGGTTTGGAAACACCATATATTTT.

The chain carries TRBV19 and TRBJ1-6; TRBD1 matches 7 bases. This CDR3 is built from 14 residues. J lost 9 bases, V lost 7 bases, and 9 bases had no gene match. Germline values: CDR1 LNHDA, CDR2 SQIVND (reference sequence). For the CDR3, the DNA is TGTGCCAGTACCTCGGACAGGTGGGGTTCACCCCTCCACTTT. As protein: CASTSDRWGSPLHF. The full variable domain, its missing parts supplied by reference TRBV19 and TRBJ1-6, is DGGITQSPKYLFRKEGQNVTLSCEQNLNHDAMYWYRQDPGQGLRLIYYSQIVNDFQKGDIAEGYSVSREKKESFPLTVTSAQKNPTAFYLCASTSDRWGSPLHFGNGTRLTVT.